This is a list of T cell receptor beta chains from one sample in a study of blood T cell repertoires in COVID-19. Some clones are missing from TCRdb's copy, which holds only in-frame ones; the method was immunoSEQ multiplex PCR. This sample has 90,000 to 140,000 clones, with 65% to 80% found just once. Sequenced sample: peripheral blood. The source of these receptors is a woman in her 70s with acute or convalescent COVID-19. CDR3s include the opening cysteine and the closing phenylalanine or tryptophan. A D gene is named only where the DNA matches it firmly. Expanded clones get a size class; other rows say once, few or many, or leave the size out.

-	TRBV27	TRBJ2-5	-	CASSVGGGGGRETQYF	TGTGCCAGCAGTGTAGGCGGGGGCGGGGGAAGAGAGACCCAGTACTTC
-	TRBV4-1	TRBJ1-6	-	CASSQENQGSSSPLHF	TGCGCCAGCAGCCAAGAGAACCAGGGCTCAAGTTCACCCCTCCACTTT
-	TRBV11-2	TRBJ2-5	-	CASSPFEGWETQYF	TGTGCCAGCAGCCCCTTTGAGGGCTGGGAGACCCAGTACTTC
few	TRBV7-9	TRBJ1-4	-	CASSLLRQLTNEKLFF	TGTGCCAGCAGCCTCCTCCGACAATTAACTAATGAAAAACTGTTTTTT
few	TRBV6-5	TRBJ1-2	-	CASKQGIFYGYTF	TGTGCCAGCAAACAGGGTATATTCTATGGCTACACCTTC
-	TRBV6-2/TRBV6-3	TRBJ2-7	TRBD2	CASSNARGTPYEQYF	TGTGCCAGCAGTAACGCGCGGGGGACCCCCTACGAGCAGTACTTC
few	TRBV7-9	TRBJ1-2	-	CASSFAQGGYGYTF	TGTGCCAGCAGCTTCGCCCAGGGAGGCTATGGCTACACCTTC
-	TRBV7-2	TRBJ2-7	-	CASSLSVYFNMEQYF	TGTGCCAGCAGCTTGTCGGTTTACTTTAATATGGAGCAGTACTTC
-	TRBV30	TRBJ1-3	-	CACDGGRVNTIYF	TGTGCCTGTGACGGGGGGCGAGTAAACACCATATATTTT
-	TRBV28	TRBJ2-5	TRBD1	CASSFTGGETQYF	TGTGCCAGCAGTTTCACAGGGGGAGAGACCCAGTACTTC
-	TRBV7-2	TRBJ2-2	-	CASSLSPRTGELFF	TGTGCCAGCAGCTTAAGCCCCCGAACCGGGGAGCTGTTTTTT
-	TRBV7-8	TRBJ2-3	TRBD2	CASSSVGGRDTQYF	TGTGCCAGCAGCTCTGTGGGGGGGAGGGATACGCAGTATTTT
-	TRBV7-2	TRBJ1-1	-	CASSLVFRTEAFF	TGTGCCAGCAGCTTAGTGTTTCGCACTGAAGCTTTCTTT
-	TRBV5-1	TRBJ2-7	-	CASSFTGPGEQYF	TGCGCCAGCAGCTTTACAGGGCCTGGCGAGCAGTACTTC
-	TRBV4-2	TRBJ2-6	TRBD1	CASSQDVATGGLSGANVLTF	TGTGCCAGCAGCCAAGATGTTGCGACAGGGGGCCTCTCTGGGGCCAACGTCCTGACTTTC
-	TRBV29-1	TRBJ1-4	-	CSAEFATDRSEKLFF	TGCAGCGCCGAATTCGCGACAGATCGGAGTGAAAAACTGTTTTTT